The 22 T cell receptor beta chains given below trace back to one sample, sequenced in a study of blood T cells in healthy people across ages. PCR was performed a second time for about 7 to 11 cycles using a sample-barcoded 5' primer and a J-beta primer mix. TCRdb used MiXCR to reprocess the 5' RACE reads, holding one entry per CDR3 protein. The repertoire holds more than 900,000 distinct CDR3 sequences, with 25% to 30% as singletons. These records were also assigned to another study, of T cells of mothers and their children.

Sequenced material: blood. These receptors all stem from a woman in her forties in good health.

This clonotype was found many times. V is TRBV5-5 and J is TRBJ2-5, with 12 bases that match TRBD1. Germline values: CDR1 SGHKS, CDR2 YYEKEE (reference sequence). The CDR3 has 16 amino acids. V shed 0 bases and J 5 bases; nucleotides not matched to a gene: 5. The chain's CDR3 is CASSLALGTGGETQYF. The CDR3 DNA reads TGTGCCAGCAGCTTGGCTCTTGGGACAGGGGGCGAGACCCAGTACTTC.

This clonotype was detected a few times. The chain is built from TRBV20-1 and TRBJ2-3; 8 bases agree with TRBD2. The germline V gene encodes CDR1 DFQATT and CDR2 SNEGSKA (reference sequence). Losses at the gene ends were 7 bases for V and 1 base for J; bases not matched to a gene: 7. The CDR3 is made up of 14 amino acids. CDR3 in DNA: TGCAGTGGCCATAGCGGGGCGGGCACAGATACGCAGTATTTT. It codes for CSGHSGAGTDTQYF.

V is TRBV5-6 and J is TRBJ2-7; TRBD1 aligns across 9 bases. The CDR3 extends over 16 amino acids. The V segment lost 4 bases and the J segment 2 bases; nucleotides outside the gene matches: 10. The germline CDR1 and CDR2 sequences are SGHDT and YYEEEE. Here the CDR3 DNA reads TGTGCCAGCAGCCTCCGGACAGGGGAGCGGACCTACGAGCAGTACTTC. As protein: CASSLRTGERTYEQYF.

This clonotype turned up a few times. The V gene is TRBV11-2, the J gene TRBJ2-3; 9 bases are a match to TRBD2. The length of the CDR3 is 16 residues. Germline CDR1 and CDR2: SGHAT and FQNNGV. V dropped 1 base and J dropped 0; count of bases not matched to a gene: 2. The CDR3 DNA sequence: TGTGCCAGCAGCTTAGGTAGCGGGGGAAGCACAGATACGCAGTATTTT. Translation: CASSLGSGGSTDTQYF.

At least ten counts were recorded for this clonotype. The rearrangement uses TRBV12-3 or TRBV12-4 and TRBJ2-5; 8 bases are shared with TRBD2. The V segment lost 5 bases and the J segment 2 bases; nucleotides outside the gene matches: 7. The CDR3 contains 15 residues. Here the CDR3 reads CASSLQAGAQETQYF. CDR3 in DNA: TGTGCCAGCAGTCTCCAAGCGGGGGCACAAGAGACCCAGTACTTC.

This clonotype was picked up many times. V is TRBV5-1 and J is TRBJ2-7, with 9 positions matching TRBD1. Germline V gene lookup returns CDR1 SGHRS and CDR2 YFSETQ. V dropped 0 bases and J dropped 5; count of bases not matched to a gene: 3. The CDR3 is 14 amino acids. For the CDR3, the DNA is TGCGCCAGCAGCTTGGGGACAGGGGAAAACGAGCAGTACTTC. Its translation: CASSLGTGENEQYF.

As regards this clonotype: This sequence may be a read error, since a much larger clone differs from it by one base. The chain is built from TRBV7-2 and TRBJ2-4; TRBD2 agrees at 10 bases. Germline CDR1 reads SGHTA; CDR2 reads FQGNSA. V lost 5 bases, J lost 13 bases, and 17 bases stayed unmatched. The CDR3 totals 16 residues. The CDR3 spells CASSIGAGGGPGEQYF. For the CDR3, the DNA is TGTGCCAGCAGCATAGGAGCGGGGGGGGGTCCGGGTGAGCAGTACTTC.

The chain employs TRBV12-3 or TRBV12-4 and TRBJ1-2, with 8 positions matching TRBD1. The CDR3 covers 15 residues. With 2 bases clipped from V and 2 bases from J, the junction kept 4 bases outside the gene matches. CDR3: CASSLSGGANYGYTF. The CDR3, as DNA: TGTGCCAGCAGTTTATCAGGGGGCGCGAACTATGGCTACACCTTC.

The chain uses TRBV10-1 and TRBJ1-6; D is unclear. Trimming removed 4 bases at V and 8 bases at J, with 6 bases between. The CDR3 has 12 amino acids. Germline CDR1 reads WNHNN; CDR2 reads SYGVQD (reference sequence). As DNA, the CDR3 is TGCGCCAGCAGTGGGGCCGATTCACCCCTCCACTTT. Protein product: CASSGADSPLHF.

This clonotype has more than one count but fewer than ten. Mismatch with germline at one junction end may stem from a read error. V usage is TRBV7-7 and J usage is TRBJ2-7; D may be TRBD1 or TRBD2 (5 bases each). The CDR3 extends over 13 amino acids. Per the germline V gene, CDR1 is SSHAT and CDR2 is FNYEAQ (reference sequence). CDR3 loop: CASSWGPSYEQYF. The CDR3 DNA is TGTGCTAGCAGCTGGGGACCCTCCTACGAGCAGTACTTC.

The rearrangement joins TRBV4-1 to TRBJ2-6, with D possibly being TRBD1 (6 bases). Germline CDR1 reads MGHRA; CDR2 reads YSYEKL. V shed 1 base and J shed 0 bases, with 16 bases lying between them. This CDR3 is built from 19 residues. The CDR3 loop is CASSQVVRDTLSGANVLTF. CDR3 DNA sequence: TGCGCCAGCAGCCAAGTGGTCCGGGACACACTCTCTGGGGCCAACGTCCTGACTTTC.

This clonotype was detected many times. The J gene is TRBJ2-5, the V gene TRBV7-9; 7 nucleotides match TRBD2. The CDR3 contains 13 residues. V was pared by 5 bases and J by 7 bases, with 7 bases of the junction left unmatched. Germline values: CDR1 SEHNR, CDR2 FQNEAQ (reference sequence). CDR3 region: CASSSGLVGTQYF. The CDR3 DNA reads as TGTGCCAGCAGCAGCGGACTAGTGGGGACCCAGTACTTC.

The J gene is TRBJ2-1, the V gene TRBV29-1, with D perhaps TRBD2 (6 bases). V lost 1 base to trimming and J lost 8 bases, with 6 bases between them. Germline assignment: CDR1 SQVTM and CDR2 ANQGSEA. CDR3 size: 11 residues. In DNA, the CDR3 is TGCAGCGTTGAAGGGAGGGATGAGCAGTTCTTC. Its translation: CSVEGRDEQFF.

This clonotype has more than one count but fewer than ten. V gene TRBV6-5 combines with J gene TRBJ2-5; no firm D call. The CDR3 contains 16 residues. From germline, CDR1 is MNHEY and CDR2 SVGAGI. Deletions cut 6 bases from V and 5 bases from J, with 22 bases between. This CDR3 reads CASRKEEKRPPETQYF. The CDR3 nucleotides read TGTGCCAGCAGGAAAGAGGAGAAGAGACCCCCGGAGACCCAGTACTTC.

On this clonotype: A junction end diverges from the germline sequence, so it may reflect a read error. The chain has TRBV5-8 and TRBJ2-5, with TRBD1 matching 7 bases. Germline V lookup: CDR1 SGHTS, CDR2 YDEGEE. The CDR3 covers 15 residues. Here the CDR3 DNA reads TGTGCCAGCAGCTTGGGGCGACAGGGCCAAAAGACCCAGTACTTC. Translating it yields CASSLGRQGQKTQYF.

V is TRBV6-2 or TRBV6-3 and J is TRBJ2-1; possible D gene TRBD1, 5 bases. The CDR3 extends over 16 amino acids. V lost 6 bases and J lost 1, with 16 bases in between. Germline values: CDR1 MNHEY, CDR2 SVGEGT. CDR3 sequence (DNA): TGTGCCAGCAGCCCCTTGAGGCAGGGATCCTACAATGAGCAGTTCTTC. Translating gives CASSPLRQGSYNEQFF.

This clonotype came up many times. This chain joins TRBV18 and TRBJ1-2; D gene ambiguous. Trimming cost V 2 bases and J 2 bases, with 9 bases left between them. This CDR3 is 14 amino acids long. Germline CDR1 reads KGHSH; CDR2 reads LQKENI. CDR3 protein: CASSPGRPNYGYTF. CDR3 DNA: TGTGCCAGCTCACCAGGGCGGCCGAACTATGGCTACACCTTC.

On this clonotype itself: One end of the junction is discordant with germline, which a read error may explain. V is TRBV27 and J is TRBJ1-2; tentatively, D is TRBD1 (6 bases). The V gene's germline CDR1 is MNHEY and CDR2 SMNVEV (reference sequence). The CDR3 runs 13 residues. CDR3 protein: CTSSLDRNYGYTF. In nucleotides, the CDR3 is TGTACCAGCAGTTTGGACAGAAACTATGGCTACACCTTC.

The chain links TRBV5-1 to TRBJ1-2, with 7 bases fitting TRBD1. CDR3 length equals 14 residues. Trimming removed 3 bases from V and 4 bases from J; junction bases left unmatched: 6. In germline, CDR1 is SGHRS, CDR2 YFSETQ. The CDR3, as DNA: TGCGCCAGCAGCTCGACAGGGCGCACCTATGGCTACACCTTC. Translation: CASSSTGRTYGYTF.

Remarks on this clonotype: A much bigger clone sits one base away, suggesting this may be a read error. The CDR3 nucleotides read TGTGCCAGCAGCTTAACGACCAACGACTACGAGCAGTACTTC. Amino acid sequence: CASSLTTNDYEQYF. The V and J genes are TRBV7-3 and TRBJ2-7; D not resolved. The CDR3 is 14 residues long. Germline V gives CDR1 SGHTA, CDR2 FQGTGA. V was pared by 0 bases and J by 3 bases, with 9 bases between.

This clonotype was picked up many times. The rearrangement joins TRBV7-9 to TRBJ2-1; 7 bases fit TRBD2. The CDR3 spans 15 residues. Germline trimming cut 5 bases from V and 2 bases from J; bases unmatched to any gene: 6. Germline V gene data show CDR1 as SEHNR and CDR2 as FQNEAQ (reference sequence). As DNA, the CDR3 is TGTGCCAGCAGCCACCCGAGCGGGACCTACAATGAGCAGTTCTTC. It encodes CASSHPSGTYNEQFF.

The chain joins TRBV5-6 to TRBJ1-1; 9 bases align to TRBD1. V gave up 2 bases and J gave up 3 bases; unmatched junction bases: 8. Germline V lookup: CDR1 SGHDT, CDR2 YYEEEE. This CDR3 is built from 16 residues. The CDR3 coding sequence is TGTGCCAGCAGCTTTGCTGGACAGGGGATTGACACTGAAGCTTTCTTT. Amino acids: CASSFAGQGIDTEAFF.